What follows are 14 T cell receptor beta chains derived from one specimen sequenced in a study of blood T cell repertoires in COVID-19. Method: immunoSEQ multiplex PCR; TCRdb's copy keeps in-frame clones and lacks some. The sample has some 300,000 clones, approximately 84% seen once. Source material: PBMCs or T cells enriched from blood (not recorded which). Source of these receptors: a man aged 30 to 39 who had recovered from COVID-19.

The chain couples TRBV6-5 to TRBJ1-1; 8 nucleotides match TRBD1. This CDR3 has 15 amino acids. CDR1 MNHEY and CDR2 SVGAGI come from the germline V gene. Losses at the gene ends were 6 bases for V and 0 bases for J; bases not matched to a gene: 6. The CDR3 here is CASRGPRGLNTEAFF. The CDR3 DNA reads TGTGCCAGCAGGGGACCCAGGGGGCTGAACACTGAAGCTTTCTTT.

The V gene is TRBV7-8, the J gene TRBJ2-5, with 8 positions matching TRBD2. This CDR3 contains 17 residues. From germline, CDR1 is SGHVS and CDR2 FQNEAQ. V lost 6 bases and J lost 7; bases outside the gene matches: 19. This chain's CDR3 is CASSYYQGSGVVVTQYF. CDR3 nucleotides: TGTGCCAGCAGTTACTATCAGGGTAGCGGGGTAGTAGTGACCCAGTACTTC.

In this sample, this clone turned up once. The chain uses TRBV2 and TRBJ2-3, with a possible D match to TRBD1 (6 bases). Per germline, CDR1 SNHLY and CDR2 FYNNEI. The CDR3 has 11 amino acids. CDR3 region: CRQQGLDTQYF. The CDR3 DNA is TGTCGCCAGCAGGGGCTAGATACGCAGTATTTT.

This chain links TRBV21-1 with TRBJ1-3. TRBV21-1 constitutes a pseudogene. The CDR3 is 13 residues long. The CDR3 DNA sequence: TGTGCCAGCTTTTCGTTCTCTGGAAACACCATATATTTT. Amino acid sequence: CASFSFSGNTIYF.

This clone is a singleton in its sample. Germline and junction disagree at one end, which may indicate a read error. The chain combines TRBV7-6 with TRBJ2-7; TRBD2 aligns across 10 bases. Per germline, CDR1 SGHVS and CDR2 FNYEAQ. This CDR3 is built from 15 residues. The chain's CDR3 is CASSLAGESVYEQYF. CDR3 DNA sequence: TGTGCCAGCAGCCTAGCGGGAGAAAGTGTCTACGAGCAGTACTTC.

This chain links TRBV3-1 (or the pseudogene TRBV3-2) with TRBJ1-5, with unresolved D. Per the germline V gene, CDR1 is LGHDT and CDR2 is YNNKEL (reference sequence). The CDR3 spans 14 residues. The V gene lost 4 bases and the J gene lost 0 bases, with 7 bases spanning the gap. This chain's CDR3 is CASSPGVSNQPQHF. The DNA for the CDR3 is TGTGCCAGCAGCCCCGGGGTTAGCAATCAGCCCCAGCATTTT.

This chain links TRBV7-9 with TRBJ1-1; 7 bases align to TRBD1. Trimming at V came to 5 bases and at J to 1 base, leaving 7 bases not matched to a gene. CDR1 and CDR2 (germline): SEHNR, FQNEAQ (reference sequence). The CDR3 has 15 residues. This CDR3 reads CASSPKQGQNTEAFF. CDR3 coding DNA: TGTGCCAGCAGCCCCAAACAGGGGCAGAACACTGAAGCTTTCTTT.

This clone was observed once. J is TRBJ1-6 and V is TRBV3-1 (or the pseudogene TRBV3-2); D call uncertain. V lost 2 bases to trimming and J lost 13 bases, with 15 bases between them. The CDR3 runs 14 residues. The germline CDR1 and CDR2 sequences are LGHDT and YNNKEL (reference sequence). The CDR3 nucleotides are TGTGCCAGCAGCCAAATCGAACGGCCGGGGCCCCTCCACTTT. Encoded protein: CASSQIERPGPLHF.

This chain connects TRBV19 to TRBJ2-3; tentatively, D is TRBD2 (5 bases). With 5 bases removed from V and 2 bases from J, the gap between germline ends came to 14 bases. The CDR3 sequence is 15 residues long. Germline V gene sequence: CDR1 LNHDA, CDR2 SQIVND (reference sequence). CDR3 amino acids: CASSARTDITDTQYF. The CDR3 nucleotides are TGTGCCAGTAGTGCCCGGACTGACATCACAGATACGCAGTATTTT. Looking up the rest from reference TRBV19 and TRBJ2-3 gives the full variable domain: DGGITQSPKYLFRKEGQNVTLSCEQNLNHDAMYWYRQDPGQGLRLIYYSQIVNDFQKGDIAEGYSVSREKKESFPLTVTSAQKNPTAFYLCASSARTDITDTQYFGPGTRLTVL.

J is TRBJ1-5 and V is TRBV14; D is ambiguous. The CDR3 has 13 residues. Per the germline V gene, CDR1 is SGHDN and CDR2 is FVKESK. Trimming took 5 bases from V and 4 from J, leaving 9 bases between them. The chain's CDR3 is CASSKSGNQPQHF. The CDR3 bases are TGTGCCAGCAGCAAATCGGGGAATCAGCCCCAGCATTTT.

J is TRBJ1-5 and V is TRBV19, with TRBD1 as a possible D gene (5 bases). CDR1 and CDR2 from the germline V gene are LNHDA and SQIVND (reference sequence). The CDR3 sequence is 17 residues long. Trimming removed 1 base at V and 0 bases at J, with 13 bases between. The CDR3 DNA is TGTGCCAGTAGTATAGTGCAGGGAACATATAGCAATCAGCCCCAGCATTTT. It is translated as CASSIVQGTYSNQPQHF.

This chain connects TRBV21-1 to TRBJ2-3; the D segment call TRBD2 is taken from the table without a DNA check. TRBV21-1 constitutes a pseudogene. CDR3 size: 12 residues. The CDR3 DNA is TGTGCCAGCAGCCCTAGCACAGATACGCAGTATTTT. Protein: CASSPSTDTQYF.

V usage is TRBV14 and J usage is TRBJ1-5, with 7 bases matching TRBD1. Trimming took 0 bases from V and 0 from J; bases not matched to a gene: 14. Germline V gene sequence: CDR1 SGHDN, CDR2 FVKESK. The CDR3 length is 20 residues. CDR3 DNA sequence: TGTGCCAGCAGCCAAGATAGCTTGGCAGGGGGTTACTATAGCAATCAGCCCCAGCATTTT. It is translated as CASSQDSLAGGYYSNQPQHF.

The rearrangement joins TRBV16 to TRBJ1-6; unclear D gene. Germline CDR1 KGHSY, CDR2 FQNENV. V was pared by 0 bases and J by 7 bases, with 4 bases between. This CDR3 is built from 13 residues. This chain's CDR3 is CASSQSSNSPLHF. The CDR3 DNA reads as TGTGCCAGCAGCCAATCGTCGAATTCACCCCTCCACTTT.